This T cell receptor (beta chain) was documented in a study of human T cells and chemical hapten exposure. Specified treatment: therapeutic diphenylcyclopropenone sensitization with weekly scalp DPC. In every case, blood was obtained before the patch test was applied. This CDR3 is built from 13 residues. V shed 4 bases, J shed 6 bases, and the junction held 5 bases outside the gene matches. From germline, CDR1 is SGHRS and CDR2 YFSETQ. Study-wide points: Expanded TCRs made up significantly more big CDR3 similarity clusters than controls did. TCRs exceeding a frequency of 1 in 1000 stayed unchanged under DPC sensitization.

Comment on this clonotype: Antigen: not known.

Library preparation tagged each individual cDNA molecule with a unique molecular identifier. Authors' analysis steps: Sampled TCR counts reached a median of approximately 100,000 per sample, with values ranging from roughly 20,000 to 700,000. TCRdb re-analysed the reads in MiXCR, keeping a single row per CDR3 protein. What appears here as the V and J calls and clone size reflects TCRdb's work, not the paper's. This sample has roughly 930 distinct CDR3 sequences, with about 53% found just once. The source is an adult with alopecia areata. Some clones in this sample may be carry-over from other donors' samples. This table probably holds off-target reads from a library built for another chain. The V gene is TRBV5-1, the J gene TRBJ1-1, with 8 bases lining up with TRBD1. Sequencing used whole blood, obtained before DPC sensitization or 2, 6, or about 24 weeks after (not recorded which). The CDR3 protein is CASSAAGGAEAFF. The DNA for the CDR3 is TGCGCCAGCAGCGCCGCAGGGGGCGCTGAAGCTTTCTTT. Full variable domain (outside the CDR3, taken from reference TRBV5-1 and TRBJ1-1): KAGVTQTPRYLIKTRGQQVTLSCSPISGHRSVSWYQQTPGQGLQFLFEYFSETQRNKGNFPGRFSGRQFSNSRSEMNVSTLELGDSALYLCASSAAGGAEAFFGQGTRLTVV.